This T cell receptor (beta chain) comes out of a study of blood T cell repertoires in COVID-19. Across the study: Sample material is recorded as cDNA or gDNA derived from T cells, B-cell-depleted T cells, or PBMCs.

Each participant's cohort was designated according to participant-reported clinical history. Before being deemed recovered, Cohort 3 donors had two negative PCRs, clearance, or symptom resolution. The sample holds a few counts of this clone. This CDR3 is 15 amino acids long. Germline CDR1 MNHEY, CDR2 SVGAGI. Trimming cost V 6 bases and J 7 bases; bases outside gene matches: 7. As handled by the study authors: Amplification of reference gene primers provided the estimated nucleated cell counts. Profiling relied on immunoSEQ multiplex PCR, and the TCRdb table lists in-frame clones only, not all of them. V, J and clone size derive from that table, while D and trimming were established from the DNA sequence. Seen here are some 490,000 clones, about nine tenths observed once, and the top ten hold roughly 8.5%.

The V gene is TRBV6-5, the J gene TRBJ1-6; 9 positions agree with TRBD1. The TCR comes from a woman aged 55-69 years who had recovered from COVID-19. The sample taken for sequencing was PBMCs or T cells enriched from blood (not recorded which). In nucleotides, the CDR3 is TGTGCCAGCAGCCAGAACAGGGGGCCAAATTCACCCCTCCACTTT. It is translated as CASSQNRGPNSPLHF.